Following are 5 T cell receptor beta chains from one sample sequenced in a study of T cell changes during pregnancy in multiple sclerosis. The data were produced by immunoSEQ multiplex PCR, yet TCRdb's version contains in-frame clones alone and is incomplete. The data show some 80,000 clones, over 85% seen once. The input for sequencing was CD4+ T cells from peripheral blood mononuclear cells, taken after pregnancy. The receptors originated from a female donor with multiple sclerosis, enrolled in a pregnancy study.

The DNA of the CDR3 is TGCAGCGTTTCCCCGGGACTAGCGGGAGGCGAGCAGTACTTC. It specifies CSVSPGLAGGEQYF. The rearrangement uses TRBV29-1 and TRBJ2-5; 15 bases map to TRBD2. The J call may be incorrect, as the DNA end agrees better with TRBJ2-7. The CDR3 covers 14 residues. The V gene's germline CDR1 is SQVTM and CDR2 ANQGSEA.

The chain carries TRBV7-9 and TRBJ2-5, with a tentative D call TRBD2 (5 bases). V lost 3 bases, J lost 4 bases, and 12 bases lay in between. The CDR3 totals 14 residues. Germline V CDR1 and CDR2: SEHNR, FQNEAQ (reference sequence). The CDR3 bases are TGTGCCAGCAGCTTGGGTCTGGGAGTAGAGACCCAGTACTTC. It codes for CASSLGLGVETQYF. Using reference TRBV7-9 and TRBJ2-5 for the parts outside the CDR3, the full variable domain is DTGVSQNPRHKITKRGQNVTFRCDPISEHNRLYWYRQTLGQGPEFLTYFQNEAQLEKSRLLSDRFSAERPKGSFSTLEIQRTEQGDSAMYLCASSLGLGVETQYFGPGTRLLVL.

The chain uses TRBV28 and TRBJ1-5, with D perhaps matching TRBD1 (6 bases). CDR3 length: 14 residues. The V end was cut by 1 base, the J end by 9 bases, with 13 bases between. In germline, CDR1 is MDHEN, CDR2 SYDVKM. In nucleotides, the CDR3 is TGTGCCAGCAGTTTATCGGACAGCTTGAGGCCCCAGCATTTT. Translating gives CASSLSDSLRPQHF. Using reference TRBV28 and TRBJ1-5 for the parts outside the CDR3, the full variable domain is DVKVTQSSRYLVKRTGEKVFLECVQDMDHENMFWYRQDPGLGLRLIYFSYDVKMKEKGDIPEGYSVSREKKERFSLILESASTNQTSMYLCASSLSDSLRPQHFGDGTRLSIL.

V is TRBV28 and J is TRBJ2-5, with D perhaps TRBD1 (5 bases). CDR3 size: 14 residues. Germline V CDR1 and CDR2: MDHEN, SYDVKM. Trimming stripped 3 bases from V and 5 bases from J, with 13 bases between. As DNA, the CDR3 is TGTGCCAGCAGTTTTCCAGGGTTGGGGGAGACCCAGTACTTC. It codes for CASSFPGLGETQYF.

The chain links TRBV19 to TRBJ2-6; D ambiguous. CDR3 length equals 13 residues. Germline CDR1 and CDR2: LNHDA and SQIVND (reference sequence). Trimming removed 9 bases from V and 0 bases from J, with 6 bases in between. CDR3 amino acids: CASRFSGANVLTF. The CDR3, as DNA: TGTGCCAGCCGGTTCTCTGGGGCCAACGTCCTGACTTTC.